This record covers a single T cell receptor beta chain. Random hexamers served to reverse transcribe roughly 0.5 to 1 ug RNA. The method of amplification for TCR beta CDR3 was immunoSEQ multiplex PCR, covering 54 Vbeta and 13 Jbeta. Each CDR3 protein is one row after TCRdb ran MiXCR on the immunoSEQ multiplex PCR reads. Here the sample spans roughly 150,000 distinct CDR3 sequences, about 91% being singletons. The sample is drawn from a study of CD8 T cells in Susac syndrome. The germline V gene encodes CDR1 SGHRS and CDR2 YFSETQ. V lost 6 bases and J lost 1; bases outside the gene matches: 6. This CDR3 contains 15 residues.

This receptor was identified in a human donor in good health. V is TRBV5-1 and J is TRBJ2-5; TRBD2 matches at 10 bases. Sequenced sample: CD4+ T cells from PBMCs. In DNA, the CDR3 is TGCGCCAGCACGAGGCTAGCGGGGGCCCAAGAGACCCAGTACTTC. It specifies CASTRLAGAQETQYF.